The 25 T cell receptor beta chains below all came from one sample that was sequenced in a study of blood T cell repertoires in COVID-19. Here immunoSEQ multiplex PCR was the method, and the copy in TCRdb shows in-frame clones only, minus some. The sample has roughly 160,000 clones, 80% to 90% seen once. Sequencing input: peripheral blood. These TCRs come from a man aged 60-69 years with acute or convalescent COVID-19.

The chain uses TRBV4-2 and TRBJ2-2, with TRBD2 identical over 12 bases. J was trimmed by 3 bases and V by 4 bases; bases with no gene match: 12. The CDR3 spans 19 residues. The V gene's germline CDR1 is LGHNA and CDR2 YNFKEQ. In nucleotides, the CDR3 is TGTGCCAGCAGCCTCTTTCCGCAGACTAGCGGGAGCCACACCGGGGAGCTGTTTTTT. Residues: CASSLFPQTSGSHTGELFF.

V usage is TRBV2 and J usage is TRBJ2-7, with a tentative D call TRBD1 (6 bases). CDR3 length: 17 residues. V was trimmed by 4 bases and J by 1 base, leaving 20 bases between them. Germline CDR1 and CDR2: SNHLY and FYNNEI. CDR3 in amino acids: CASSGDQGLFPSYEQYF. CDR3 nucleotides: TGTGCCAGCAGTGGAGACCAGGGGTTATTTCCGTCCTACGAGCAGTACTTC.

This rearrangement joins TRBV5-1 to TRBJ1-3, with unresolved D. The CDR3 length is 16 residues. Germline CDR1 reads SGHRS; CDR2 reads YFSETQ. The germline V and J ends were trimmed by 0 bases and 0 bases, with 10 bases remaining between them. Written as DNA, the CDR3 is TGCGCCAGCAGCTTGGGAGGGTTAACCTCTGGAAACACCATATATTTT. Protein product: CASSLGGLTSGNTIYF.

The chain employs TRBV5-5 and TRBJ2-7; D remains ambiguous. The length of the CDR3 is 15 residues. From germline, CDR1 is SGHKS and CDR2 YYEKEE (reference sequence). V dropped 4 bases and J dropped 0 bases, with 14 bases sitting between them. CDR3 protein: CASSADTSVSYEQYF. As DNA, the CDR3 is TGTGCCAGCAGCGCAGACACATCGGTCTCCTACGAGCAGTACTTC.

This sequence joins TRBV28 and TRBJ2-1; D perhaps matches TRBD2 (6 bases). V gave up 7 bases and J gave up 4 bases, with 14 bases separating them. Germline V CDR1 and CDR2: MDHEN, SYDVKM. The CDR3 length is 14 residues. The CDR3 region is CASTLAERYNEQFF. DNA for the CDR3: TGTGCCAGCACCTTAGCGGAGAGATACAATGAGCAGTTCTTC.

The V gene is TRBV19, the J gene TRBJ2-1, with 11 bases aligning to TRBD2. The CDR3 consists of 15 residues. The germline CDR1 and CDR2 sequences are LNHDA and SQIVND (reference sequence). Germline trimming cut 4 bases from V and 10 bases from J; bases unmatched to any gene: 9. The CDR3 DNA sequence: TGTGCCAGTAGTACCCGTGTAGCGGGAGGGACCGAGCAGTTCTTC. This codes for CASSTRVAGGTEQFF.

The chain has TRBV2 and TRBJ1-1, with a weak D call TRBD1 (5 bases). The germline V gene has CDR1 SNHLY and CDR2 FYNNEI. The CDR3 is 12 residues long. V lost 5 bases to trimming and J lost 10 bases, with 14 bases between them. The CDR3 DNA reads as TGTGCCAGCAGTTCCGGGACTCCCGGAGCTTTCTTT. This gives the protein CASSSGTPGAFF.

The J gene is TRBJ2-3, the V gene TRBV9; TRBD1 matches at 11 bases. The CDR3 is made up of 17 amino acids. Germline assignment: CDR1 SGDLS and CDR2 YYNGEE. With 3 bases clipped from V and 3 bases from J, the junction kept 9 bases outside the gene matches. The CDR3 coding sequence is TGTGCCAGCAGCGCCATGCCCGGGACAGGGGGGACAGATACGCAGTATTTT. Translating it yields CASSAMPGTGGTDTQYF.

A note on this clone: The junction differs from germline at one of its ends, possibly a read error. The chain couples TRBV6-6 to TRBJ1-2, with 7 bases fitting TRBD1. Germline V gene sequence: CDR1 MNHNY, CDR2 SVGAGI (reference sequence). The length of the CDR3 is 14 residues. The CDR3 is CASSYTDRPFGLAF. In DNA, the CDR3 is TGTGCCAGCAGTTACACGGACAGGCCCTTTGGTCTTGCCTTC.

This CDR3 is CASRSHTGPNTEAFF. CDR3 coding DNA: TGTGCCAGCAGGTCTCATACAGGGCCGAACACTGAAGCTTTCTTT. This chain uses TRBV28 with TRBJ1-1; weak D call: TRBD1 (6 bases). The CDR3 totals 15 residues. Germline V gives CDR1 MDHEN, CDR2 SYDVKM. V was shortened by 6 bases and J by 1 base, with 15 bases between the two germline ends.

The chain joins TRBV28 to TRBJ2-5, with D possibly being TRBD1 (6 bases). Trimming took 6 bases from V and 5 from J, leaving 16 bases between them. There are 14 residues in the CDR3. Germline CDR1 reads MDHEN; CDR2 reads SYDVKM. CDR3 in DNA: TGTGCCAGCAGGGATTCAGGGGATGTGGAGACCCAGTACTTC. It encodes CASRDSGDVETQYF.

This clone was seen more than once but under ten times. The V and J genes are TRBV19 and TRBJ1-1, with D maybe TRBD1 (6 bases). The length of the CDR3 is 15 residues. V was trimmed by 3 bases and J by 5 bases, leaving 16 bases between them. Germline CDR1 LNHDA, CDR2 SQIVND (reference sequence). CDR3 protein: CASSIGQGRKTEAFF. CDR3 sequence (DNA): TGTGCCAGTAGTATTGGGCAGGGGCGGAAAACTGAAGCTTTCTTT.

This chain links TRBV4-1 with TRBJ2-3; D remains unclear. The CDR3 runs 13 residues. The germline V gene encodes CDR1 MGHRA and CDR2 YSYEKL. Trimming cost V 1 base and J 2 bases, with 4 bases left between them. In DNA form, the CDR3 reads TGCGCCAGCAGCCAAGCTGTCACAGATACGCAGTATTTT. Translating it yields CASSQAVTDTQYF.

The rearrangement links TRBV19 to TRBJ2-7, with D perhaps TRBD2 (7 bases). Germline assignment: CDR1 LNHDA and CDR2 SQIVND (reference sequence). V dropped 4 bases and J dropped 0 bases, with 13 bases sitting between them. The CDR3 covers 15 residues. The DNA of the CDR3 is TGTGCCAGTAGTAGAAGGGGGGGGACCTCCTACGAGCAGTACTTC. Amino acids: CASSRRGGTSYEQYF.

To note about this clone: This CDR3 is also generated by other DNA sequences in the sample. The rearrangement joins TRBV6-5 to TRBJ1-5; the D is unclear. CDR3 length: 12 amino acids. CDR1 and CDR2 from the germline V gene are MNHEY and SVGAGI. Trimming shortened V by 8 bases and J by 2 bases, and 7 bases separated the two germline ends. CDR3 sequence: CASRGGNQPQHF. The CDR3 coding sequence is TGTGCCAGCCGAGGCGGCAATCAGCCCCAGCATTTT.

The chain uses TRBV24-1 and TRBJ2-1; the match to TRBD1 covers 7 bases. Germline V CDR1 and CDR2: KGHDR, SFDVKD. Trimming removed 4 bases from V and 6 bases from J; junction bases left unmatched: 5. This CDR3 is 14 amino acids long. The CDR3 spells CATSDRTGLNEQFF. CDR3 in DNA: TGTGCCACCAGTGACCGGACAGGACTCAATGAGCAGTTCTTC.

The table lists this clone with a count of one. The chain combines TRBV11-2 with TRBJ2-1; 7 bases map to TRBD2. CDR3 length: 14 amino acids. Losses at the gene ends were 4 bases for V and 6 bases for J; bases not matched to a gene: 6. Germline V CDR1 and CDR2: SGHAT, FQNNGV. The CDR3 reads CASSSAASGNEQFF. The CDR3 DNA is TGTGCCAGCAGCTCGGCGGCTAGCGGCAATGAGCAGTTCTTC.

This rearrangement joins TRBV28 to TRBJ2-7, with D tentatively TRBD2 (5 bases). Looked up from germline, CDR1 is MDHEN and CDR2 is SYDVKM. The CDR3 contains 16 residues. V dropped 2 bases and J dropped 1 base, with 15 bases sitting between them. Here the CDR3 reads CASSLIAGRGSYEQYF. DNA of the CDR3: TGTGCCAGCAGTTTAATCGCCGGCAGAGGGTCCTACGAGCAGTACTTC.

The chain couples TRBV11-2 to TRBJ1-2, with D uncertain. The V gene lost 2 bases and the J gene lost 6 bases, with 10 bases spanning the gap. Per the germline V gene, CDR1 is SGHAT and CDR2 is FQNNGV. The CDR3 is 13 residues long. Here the CDR3 reads CASSLLQEDGYTF. CDR3 bases: TGTGCCAGCAGCTTATTGCAGGAGGATGGCTACACCTTC.

A single count supports this clone. The rearrangement joins TRBV18 to TRBJ2-2; D is unclear. CDR1 and CDR2 (germline): KGHSH, LQKENI. V was clipped by 6 bases and J by 4 bases, with 9 bases between them. This CDR3 is 13 amino acids long. The CDR3 DNA is TGTGCCAGCTCCGGGTTTGGCACCGGGGAGCTGTTTTTT. Protein: CASSGFGTGELFF.

V usage is TRBV5-4 and J usage is TRBJ2-1, with D hard to call. Trimming shortened V by 1 base and J by 7 bases, and 9 bases separated the two germline ends. The CDR3 totals 13 residues. CDR1 SGHNT and CDR2 YYREEE come from the germline V gene (reference sequence). CDR3 bases: TGTGCCAGCAGCTTGATGAGCTCGAATGAGCAGTTCTTC. The encoded protein is CASSLMSSNEQFF.

This clone was seen only a few times. The chain couples TRBV15 to TRBJ1-5, with a tentative D call TRBD1 (5 bases). This CDR3 contains 14 residues. Trimming left V 2 bases short and J 7 bases short, with 12 bases between. The germline CDR1 and CDR2 sequences are LNHNV and YYDKDF (reference sequence). The DNA of the CDR3 is TGTGCCACCAGCAGATCCAGGGAGGGGCAGCCCCAGCATTTT. Its protein product is CATSRSREGQPQHF.

This clone has more than one count but fewer than ten. The chain has TRBV28 and TRBJ2-1; 10 bases line up with TRBD2. CDR1 is MDHEN, CDR2 SYDVKM, per germline. Trimming took 9 bases from V and 8 from J; bases not matched to a gene: 16. The CDR3 length is 16 residues. The CDR3 DNA follows: TGTGCCAGTACCGGGGTAGCGGGAGGAAGGGGGGATGAGCAGTTCTTC. Translating it yields CASTGVAGGRGDEQFF. The variable domain in full, completed from reference TRBV28 and TRBJ2-1, reads DVKVTQSSRYLVKRTGEKVFLECVQDMDHENMFWYRQDPGLGLRLIYFSYDVKMKEKGDIPEGYSVSREKKERFSLILESASTNQTSMYLCASTGVAGGRGDEQFFGPGTRLTVL.

The chain employs TRBV5-1 and TRBJ2-2, with 8 bases identical to TRBD1. Looked up from germline, CDR1 is SGHRS and CDR2 is YFSETQ. Trimming took 2 bases from V and 1 from J; bases not matched to a gene: 4. The CDR3 sequence is 16 residues long. The CDR3 nucleotides are TGCGCCAGCAGCTTAACCGGGACAGGGAACACCGGGGAGCTGTTTTTT. Residues: CASSLTGTGNTGELFF.

V gene TRBV19 combines with J gene TRBJ2-3; TRBD2 matches at 9 bases. The length of the CDR3 is 15 residues. V lost 2 bases and J lost 6; bases outside the gene matches: 6. Germline V gene data show CDR1 as LNHDA and CDR2 as SQIVND (reference sequence). CDR3 loop: CASSISAGGGDTQYF. The CDR3 DNA reads as TGTGCCAGTAGTATATCAGCGGGAGGAGGGGATACGCAGTATTTT. Based on the CDR3 plus reference TRBV19 and TRBJ2-3, the full variable domain is DGGITQSPKYLFRKEGQNVTLSCEQNLNHDAMYWYRQDPGQGLRLIYYSQIVNDFQKGDIAEGYSVSREKKESFPLTVTSAQKNPTAFYLCASSISAGGGDTQYFGPGTRLTVL.